Listed here are 30 T cell receptor beta chains from one sample, sequenced in a study of neurological immune-mediated disorders. In TCRdb, the 5' RACE reads were re-called with MiXCR into one record per CDR3 protein. The table lists around 130,000 distinct CDR3 sequences, roughly 3.1% of them singletons. Source material: PBMCs. The receptors come from a woman aged 25-40 years with multiple sclerosis.

This clonotype came up many times. The chain carries TRBV6-5 and TRBJ2-2; 13 bases line up with TRBD2. The CDR3 length is 15 residues. V lost 8 bases to trimming and J lost 6 bases; unmatched junction nucleotides: 6. Germline V gives CDR1 MNHEY, CDR2 SVGAGI. CDR3 bases: TGTGCCAGCGGCACTAGCGGGAGGGTTTCCGGGGAGCTGTTTTTT. This codes for CASGTSGRVSGELFF.

This clonotype was counted ten times or more. V usage is TRBV11-2 and J usage is TRBJ2-5; tentative D call: TRBD2 (6 bases). The CDR3 sequence is 15 residues long. Germline CDR1 reads SGHAT; CDR2 reads FQNNGV. V was pared by 5 bases and J by 5 bases, with 18 bases between. The CDR3 DNA reads TGTGCCAGCAGCACCGGGACGGGGGTAGGGGAGACCCAGTACTTC. Translation: CASSTGTGVGETQYF.

With regard to this clonotype: No conserved phenylalanine or tryptophan is present at the end of the CDR3, so a read error is the likely explanation. The rearrangement joins TRBV7-2 to TRBJ1-4; no clear D. V was pared by 3 bases and J by 5 bases, with 16 bases between. Germline V gene sequence: CDR1 SGHTA, CDR2 FQGNSA. This CDR3 is built from 16 residues. The CDR3 DNA is TGTGCCAGCAGCTTTCAATTTGCAGGAAGAAATGAAAAACTGTTTAAT. Protein: CASSFQFAGRNEKLFN.

This clonotype was picked up many times. The chain carries TRBV10-2 and TRBJ1-5; D gene ambiguous. Germline V lookup: CDR1 WSHSY, CDR2 SAAADI. The CDR3 contains 12 residues. V lost 4 bases and J 9 bases, leaving 10 bases between the germline ends. Here the CDR3 reads CASSGLSGPQHF. The CDR3 nucleotides read TGCGCCAGCAGTGGCCTGAGTGGGCCCCAGCATTTT.

The sample holds many counts of this clonotype. The chain employs TRBV12-3 or TRBV12-4 and TRBJ2-6; 12 bases line up with TRBD2. J was trimmed by 0 bases and V by 7 bases; bases with no gene match: 4. The CDR3 extends over 17 amino acids. The CDR3 loop reads CASTELAGGSGANVLTF. DNA of the CDR3: TGTGCCAGCACCGAACTAGCGGGGGGCTCTGGGGCCAACGTCCTGACTTTC.

This clonotype was detected ten times or more. This chain uses TRBV7-2 with TRBJ1-1, with D maybe TRBD1 (5 bases). Germline assignment: CDR1 SGHTA and CDR2 FQGNSA. This CDR3 has 13 amino acids. With 5 bases removed from V and 5 bases from J, the gap between germline ends came to 12 bases. CDR3 coding DNA: TGTGCCAGCAGCGTCGGCGGACAAACTGAAGCTTTCTTT. Its translation is CASSVGGQTEAFF.

This clonotype came up many times. This chain uses TRBV20-1 with TRBJ2-3; 14 nucleotides align to TRBD2. The CDR3 length is 18 residues. Per germline, CDR1 DFQATT and CDR2 SNEGSKA (reference sequence). V lost 6 bases to trimming and J lost 3 bases; unmatched junction nucleotides: 14. CDR3 DNA sequence: TGCAGTGCCGAGAGGTGGGGACTAGCGGGAGAGTCGACAGATACGCAGTATTTT. This sequence encodes CSAERWGLAGESTDTQYF.

This clonotype was seen many times. The V call is TRBV19, the J call TRBJ1-1, with D tentatively TRBD1 (5 bases). The CDR3 contains 13 residues. Germline V gives CDR1 LNHDA, CDR2 SQIVND (reference sequence). Trimming left V 10 bases short and J 4 bases short, with 16 bases between. For the CDR3, the DNA is TGTGCCACGGGGGACTCCCTGGGCACTGAAGCTTTCTTT. It yields the protein CATGDSLGTEAFF.

As to this clonotype: A read error may be the cause here, since a much bigger clone is one base away. The chain couples TRBV7-2 to TRBJ1-5; D remains ambiguous. The germline gives CDR1 SGHTA, CDR2 FQGNSA. CDR3 size: 14 residues. The CDR3 reads CASSFGITRQHQHF. The DNA for the CDR3 is TGTGCCAGCAGCTTCGGCATAACGCGTCAGCACCAGCATTTT.

This clonotype was observed a handful of times. V usage is TRBV20-1 and J usage is TRBJ1-5; no clear D. V was cut by 6 bases and J by 0 bases, with 15 bases left in between. Per the germline V gene, CDR1 is DFQATT and CDR2 is SNEGSKA (reference sequence). The CDR3 is 15 residues long. This CDR3 is CSASLHPYSNQPQHF. For the CDR3, the DNA is TGCAGTGCGAGCTTACACCCGTATAGCAATCAGCCCCAGCATTTT.

In this sample, this clonotype turned up many times. The rearrangement joins TRBV4-1 to TRBJ1-5; D is undetermined. Germline loops: CDR1 MGHRA, CDR2 YSYEKL. The CDR3 length is 14 residues. The germline V and J ends were trimmed by 0 bases and 5 bases, with 8 bases remaining between them. Written as DNA, the CDR3 is TGCGCCAGCAGCCAAGATCTACACGATCAGCCCCAGCATTTT. Its protein product is CASSQDLHDQPQHF.

The sample holds many counts of this clonotype. The rearrangement links TRBV6-5 to TRBJ2-7; 11 bases match TRBD1. CDR1 is MNHEY, CDR2 SVGAGI, per germline. This CDR3 is built from 19 residues. J was trimmed by 0 bases and V by 2 bases; bases with no gene match: 12. Here the CDR3 reads CASSYRGTGGARSSYEQYF. In DNA form, the CDR3 reads TGTGCCAGCAGTTACAGAGGGACAGGGGGTGCTAGGAGCTCCTACGAGCAGTACTTC.

This clonotype was detected many times. The CDR3 DNA reads as TGTGCCAGCAGGTCCCCAAATTACAATGAGCAGTTCTTC. This translates into CASRSPNYNEQFF. J is TRBJ2-1 and V is TRBV7-2; D is uncertain. The CDR3 has 13 residues. Trimming stripped 6 bases from V and 4 bases from J, with 10 bases between. Per the germline V gene, CDR1 is SGHTA and CDR2 is FQGNSA.

This clonotype was observed at least ten times. The rearrangement links TRBV20-1 to TRBJ1-1; no reliable D call. The V and J ends lost 2 bases and 0 bases respectively, with 25 bases between them. Per the germline V gene, CDR1 is DFQATT and CDR2 is SNEGSKA (reference sequence). CDR3 size: 19 residues. CDR3 sequence (DNA): TGCAGTGCTAGAAGGGCCGCCCTGTATAGCCTTGACATGAACACTGAAGCTTTCTTT. This translates into CSARRAALYSLDMNTEAFF.

This clonotype was observed many times. V and J are TRBV12-3 or TRBV12-4 and TRBJ1-2; 7 bases line up with TRBD1. Trimming removed 7 bases from V and 8 bases from J; junction bases left unmatched: 10. This CDR3 spans 13 amino acids. The CDR3 DNA reads as TGTGCCAGCACCCTGACAGGGATGGAAGGCTACACCTTC. This gives the protein CASTLTGMEGYTF.

This clonotype was picked up many times. The chain recombines TRBV7-9 with TRBJ2-3; D call uncertain. Germline-derived CDR1 and CDR2 are SEHNR and FQNEAQ (reference sequence). V was pared by 4 bases and J by 3 bases, with 11 bases between. This CDR3 comprises 14 residues. The CDR3 is CASSYLLDTDTQYF. The CDR3 DNA sequence: TGTGCCAGCAGCTATCTACTGGATACAGATACGCAGTATTTT.

This clonotype was observed at least ten times. V is TRBV7-9 and J is TRBJ2-2; D call uncertain. V was shortened by 5 bases and J by 3 bases, with 10 bases between the two germline ends. Per germline, CDR1 SEHNR and CDR2 FQNEAQ (reference sequence). CDR3 length: 14 amino acids. The CDR3 sequence is CASSPDGYTGELFF. CDR3 bases: TGTGCCAGCAGCCCCGACGGTTACACCGGGGAGCTGTTTTTT.

There are many counts of this clonotype. The chain joins TRBV7-2 to TRBJ2-1, with 8 bases fitting TRBD2. The CDR3 sequence is 12 residues long. Germline assignment: CDR1 SGHTA and CDR2 FQGNSA. Unmatched junction bases numbered 3, after V lost 6 bases and J lost 8 bases. The CDR3 coding sequence is TGTGCCAGCAGACCAGCGGGAGATGAGCAGTTCTTC. It specifies CASRPAGDEQFF.

This clonotype was seen ten or more times. This sequence joins TRBV14 and TRBJ1-1, with TRBD1 as a possible D gene (5 bases). This CDR3 contains 12 residues. V shed 3 bases and J shed 10 bases, with 12 bases lying between them. Germline assignment: CDR1 SGHDN and CDR2 FVKESK. The CDR3 DNA follows: TGTGCCAGCAGCCAGGACCGGAGGGGAGCTTTCTTT. This sequence encodes CASSQDRRGAFF. Based on the CDR3 plus reference TRBV14 and TRBJ1-1, the full variable domain is EAGVTQFPSHSVIEKGQTVTLRCDPISGHDNLYWYRRVMGKEIKFLLHFVKESKQDESGMPNNRFLAERTGGTYSTLKVQPAELEDSGVYFCASSQDRRGAFFGQGTRLTVV.

This clonotype was seen ten or more times. The chain combines TRBV6-2 or TRBV6-3 with TRBJ1-5; D is undetermined. V was trimmed by 7 bases and J by 7 bases, leaving 17 bases between them. This CDR3 is built from 14 residues. Germline-derived CDR1 and CDR2 are MNHEY and SVGEGT. CDR3 nucleotide sequence: TGTGCCAGCACCCTGCTTGCGGAAGTGCAGCCCCAGCATTTT. Translation: CASTLLAEVQPQHF.

This clonotype was picked up many times. CDR3 sequence (DNA): TGTGCCCGTGGACAGGGCAACGGTGAAGCTTTCTTT. Residues: CARGQGNGEAFF. This chain uses TRBV30 with TRBJ1-1; 8 bases align to TRBD1. The CDR3 covers 12 residues. V lost 8 bases and J lost 7; bases outside the gene matches: 9. The V gene's germline CDR1 is GTSNPN and CDR2 SVGIG (reference sequence).

At least ten counts were recorded for this clonotype. The CDR3 here is CSARDVRAGDYNEQFF. CDR3 sequence (DNA): TGCAGTGCTAGAGATGTTAGAGCGGGGGACTACAATGAGCAGTTCTTC. The V call is TRBV20-1, the J call TRBJ2-1; TRBD2 aligns across 8 bases. This CDR3 has 16 residues. Germline V gene lookup returns CDR1 DFQATT and CDR2 SNEGSKA (reference sequence). V was clipped by 0 bases and J by 3 bases; unmatched bases: 7.

This clonotype was seen repeatedly, ten times or more. The CDR3 DNA follows: TGTGCCAGCAGTCTGGACAGGGCTCCTAACACTGAAGCTTTCTTT. Translating it yields CASSLDRAPNTEAFF. The gene calls are TRBV12-3 or TRBV12-4 and TRBJ1-1; TRBD1 matches 8 bases. The length of the CDR3 is 15 residues. The V segment lost 5 bases and the J segment 2 bases; nucleotides outside the gene matches: 7.

Notes on this clonotype: This could be a read error, since a much larger clone is one nucleotide away. The chain couples TRBV5-1 to TRBJ2-7; D call uncertain. This CDR3 region has 11 residues. CDR1 and CDR2 (germline): SGHRS, YFSETQ. The DNA of the CDR3 is TGCGACAGCAGCGCTGGTCGCGAGCAGTACTTC. Protein sequence: CDSSAGREQYF.

This clonotype was recorded at least ten times. V is TRBV12-3 or TRBV12-4 and J is TRBJ2-2, with TRBD1 matching over 8 bases. The length of the CDR3 is 16 residues. After removal of 3 bases from V and 5 bases from J, the junction contained 8 bases not matched to a gene. CDR3 in DNA: TGTGCCAGCAGTTTTATGCCAGGGGGCTATACCGGGGAGCTGTTTTTT. It codes for CASSFMPGGYTGELFF.

On this clonotype itself: A read error may explain this, as a much larger clone is one base away. The chain links TRBV7-2 to TRBJ2-1; 13 bases align to TRBD2. Germline CDR1 SGHTA, CDR2 FQGNSA. This CDR3 comprises 16 residues. In DNA form, the CDR3 reads TGTGCCATCAGCACCCAACTAGCGGGAGGGATGAATGAGCAGTTCTTC. It encodes CAISTQLAGGMNEQFF.

This clonotype was seen repeatedly, ten times or more. The CDR3 DNA follows: TGCGCCAGCAGCTTCGAGACGGTTAACGGGGCTTTCTTT. Protein sequence: CASSFETVNGAFF. The rearrangement links TRBV5-1 to TRBJ1-1; D remains ambiguous. The V end was cut by 2 bases, the J end by 11 bases, with 16 bases between. This CDR3 region has 13 residues. Per the germline V gene, CDR1 is SGHRS and CDR2 is YFSETQ.

This clonotype turned up a few times. The rearrangement links TRBV29-1 to TRBJ2-3; 8 bases align to TRBD2. The V gene end was trimmed by 1 base and the J gene end by 8 bases; junction bases not matched to a gene: 20. Germline CDR1 is SQVTM and CDR2 is ANQGSEA. The CDR3 covers 18 residues. The CDR3 here is CSVEGPHGRVQEGGTQYF. The CDR3, as DNA: TGCAGCGTTGAAGGCCCCCACGGGAGGGTTCAGGAGGGCGGTACGCAGTATTTT.

This clonotype appeared many times. The chain is built from TRBV20-1 and TRBJ2-7; D might be TRBD1 (6 bases). This CDR3 comprises 15 residues. The germline V gene encodes CDR1 DFQATT and CDR2 SNEGSKA (reference sequence). With 6 bases removed from V and 3 bases from J, the gap between germline ends came to 21 bases. This CDR3 reads CSARTPGTPIYEQYF. The CDR3 DNA reads TGCAGTGCCCGGACCCCCGGGACACCGATCTACGAGCAGTACTTC.

Worth noting for this clonotype: Lacking the conserved final phenylalanine or tryptophan, this CDR3 likely reflects a read error. The genes are TRBV6-6 and TRBJ1-2, with D possibly TRBD1 on 5 matching bases. Germline V lookup: CDR1 MNHNY, CDR2 SVGAGI (reference sequence). The length of the CDR3 is 13 residues. The ends were cut back, 5 bases at V and 4 bases at J, with 11 bases in the middle. In DNA form, the CDR3 reads TGTGCCAGCAGTCCCGGGGGATCCTATGGCTACACCGGC. This gives the protein CASSPGGSYGYTG.